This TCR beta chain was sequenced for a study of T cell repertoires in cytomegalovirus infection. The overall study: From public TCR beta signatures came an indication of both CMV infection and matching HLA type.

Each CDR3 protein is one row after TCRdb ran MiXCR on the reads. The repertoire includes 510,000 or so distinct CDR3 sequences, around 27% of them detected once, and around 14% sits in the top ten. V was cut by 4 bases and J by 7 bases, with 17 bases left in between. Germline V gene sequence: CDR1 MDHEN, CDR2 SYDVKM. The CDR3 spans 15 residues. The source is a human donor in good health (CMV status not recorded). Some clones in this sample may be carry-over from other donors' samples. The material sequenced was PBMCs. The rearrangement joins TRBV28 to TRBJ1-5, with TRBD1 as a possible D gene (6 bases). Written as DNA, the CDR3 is TGTGCCAGCAGTTCCACAATCGGACAGTACCAGCCCCAGCATTTT. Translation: CASSSTIGQYQPQHF.